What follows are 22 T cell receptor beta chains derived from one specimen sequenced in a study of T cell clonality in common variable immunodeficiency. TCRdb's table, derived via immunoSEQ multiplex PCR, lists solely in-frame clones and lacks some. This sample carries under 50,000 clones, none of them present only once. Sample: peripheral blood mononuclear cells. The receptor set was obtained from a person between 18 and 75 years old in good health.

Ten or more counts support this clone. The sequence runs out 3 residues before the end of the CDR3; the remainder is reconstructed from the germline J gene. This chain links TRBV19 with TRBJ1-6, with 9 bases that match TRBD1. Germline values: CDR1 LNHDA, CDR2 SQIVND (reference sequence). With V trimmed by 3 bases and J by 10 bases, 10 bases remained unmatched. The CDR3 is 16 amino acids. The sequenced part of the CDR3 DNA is TGTGCCAGTAGTATTATGGGACAGGGAATTTTATCACCC. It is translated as CASSIMGQGILSP. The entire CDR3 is CASSIMGQGILSPLHF.

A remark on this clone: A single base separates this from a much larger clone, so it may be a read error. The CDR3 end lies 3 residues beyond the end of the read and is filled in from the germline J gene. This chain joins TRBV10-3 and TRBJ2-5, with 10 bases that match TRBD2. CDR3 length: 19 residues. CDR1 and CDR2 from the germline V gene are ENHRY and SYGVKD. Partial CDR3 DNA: TGTGCCATCAGTGGCGGTGGGTCTAGCGGGGGTTCCGTCACAGATACC. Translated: CAISGGGSSGGSVTDT. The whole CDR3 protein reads CAISGGGSSGGSVTDTQYF.

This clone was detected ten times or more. CDR3 protein: CASSQIGEETQYF. The part of the CDR3 DNA that was read is TGCGCCAGCAGCCAAATCGGGGAAGAGACC. The chain is built from TRBV4-1 and TRBJ2-5; D possibly corresponds to TRBD2 (5 bases). The CDR3 is cut off 3 residues early in the read; its end comes from the germline J gene. V was pared by 2 bases and J by 3 bases, with 7 bases between. Germline assignment: CDR1 MGHRA and CDR2 YSYEKL. The CDR3 extends over 13 amino acids.

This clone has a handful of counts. The CDR3 sequence is CSASYTGGGNQPQYF. Partial CDR3 DNA: TGCAGTGCTAGCTACACAGGGGGTGGCAATCAGCCG. V usage is TRBV20-1 and J usage is TRBJ2-3; 8 bases line up with TRBD1. The observed sequence ends 3 residues before the CDR3 terminus, with the missing tail filled in from the germline J gene. There are 15 residues in the CDR3. Germline V lookup: CDR1 DFQATT, CDR2 SNEGSKA (reference sequence).

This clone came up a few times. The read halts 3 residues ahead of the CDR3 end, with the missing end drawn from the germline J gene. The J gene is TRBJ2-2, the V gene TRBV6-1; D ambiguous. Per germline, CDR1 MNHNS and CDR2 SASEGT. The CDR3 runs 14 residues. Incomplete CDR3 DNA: TGTGCCAGCAGTGTAGGAAGACAAAATTCACCG. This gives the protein CASSVGRQNSP. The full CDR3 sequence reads CASSVGRQNSPLFF.

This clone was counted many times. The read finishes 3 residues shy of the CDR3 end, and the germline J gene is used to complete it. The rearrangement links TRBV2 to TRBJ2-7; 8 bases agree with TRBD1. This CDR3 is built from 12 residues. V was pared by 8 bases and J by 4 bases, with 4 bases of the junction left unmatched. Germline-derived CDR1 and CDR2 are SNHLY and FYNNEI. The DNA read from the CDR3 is TGTGCCAGCGAGGACAGGGTATACGAG. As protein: CASEDRVYE. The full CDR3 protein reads CASEDRVYEQYF.

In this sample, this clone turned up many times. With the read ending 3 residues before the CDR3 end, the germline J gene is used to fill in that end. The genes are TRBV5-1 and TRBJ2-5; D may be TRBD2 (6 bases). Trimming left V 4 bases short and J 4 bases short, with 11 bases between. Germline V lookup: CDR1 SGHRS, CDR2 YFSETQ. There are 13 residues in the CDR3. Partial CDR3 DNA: TGCGCCAGCAGCGAGGGACTCCGAGAGACC. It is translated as CASSEGLRET. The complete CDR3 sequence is CASSEGLRETQYF.

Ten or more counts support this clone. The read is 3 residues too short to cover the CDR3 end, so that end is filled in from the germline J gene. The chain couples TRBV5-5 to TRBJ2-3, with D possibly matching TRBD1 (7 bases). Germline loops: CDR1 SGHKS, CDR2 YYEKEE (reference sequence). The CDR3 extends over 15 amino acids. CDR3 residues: CASSLRPGGNQPQYF. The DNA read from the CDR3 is TGTGCCAGCAGCTTGAGGCCAGGGGGGAATCAGCCG.

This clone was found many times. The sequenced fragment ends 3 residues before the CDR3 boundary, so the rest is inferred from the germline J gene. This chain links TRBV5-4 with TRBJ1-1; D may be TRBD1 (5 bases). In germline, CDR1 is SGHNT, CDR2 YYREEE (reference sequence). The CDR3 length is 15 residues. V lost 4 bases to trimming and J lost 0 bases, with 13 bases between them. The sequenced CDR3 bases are TGTGCCAGCAGCGACGACAGTTTAGTGAACACTGAA. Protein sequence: CASSDDSLVNTE. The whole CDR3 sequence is CASSDDSLVNTEAFF.

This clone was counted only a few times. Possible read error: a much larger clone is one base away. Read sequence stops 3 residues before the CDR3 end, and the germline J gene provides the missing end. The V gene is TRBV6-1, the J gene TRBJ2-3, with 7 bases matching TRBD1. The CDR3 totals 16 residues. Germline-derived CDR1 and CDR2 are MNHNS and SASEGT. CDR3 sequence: CASSGGDSGFNQPQYF. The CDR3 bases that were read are TGTGCCAGCAGTGGAGGGGACAGCGGCTTCAATCAGCCG.

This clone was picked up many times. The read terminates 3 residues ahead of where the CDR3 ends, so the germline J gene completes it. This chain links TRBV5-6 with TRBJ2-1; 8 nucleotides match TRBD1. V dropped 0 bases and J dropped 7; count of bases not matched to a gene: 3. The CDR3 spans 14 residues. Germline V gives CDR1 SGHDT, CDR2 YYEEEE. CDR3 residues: CASSLGQGLNEQFF. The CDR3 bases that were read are TGTGCCAGCAGCTTGGGACAGGGGTTGAATGAG.

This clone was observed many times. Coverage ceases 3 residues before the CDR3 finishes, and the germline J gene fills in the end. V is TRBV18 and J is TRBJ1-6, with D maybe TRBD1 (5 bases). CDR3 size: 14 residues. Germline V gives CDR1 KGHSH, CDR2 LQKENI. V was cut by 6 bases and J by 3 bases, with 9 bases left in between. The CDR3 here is CASSLTDYNSPLHF. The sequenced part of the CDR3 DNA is TGTGCCAGCTCTTTGACAGACTATAATTCACCC.

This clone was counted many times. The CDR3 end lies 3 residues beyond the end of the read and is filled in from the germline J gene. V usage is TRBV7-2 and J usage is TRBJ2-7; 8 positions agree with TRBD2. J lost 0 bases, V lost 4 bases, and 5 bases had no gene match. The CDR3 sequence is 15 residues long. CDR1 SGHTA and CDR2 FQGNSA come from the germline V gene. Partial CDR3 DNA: TGTGCCAGCAGCTCCCGACTAGCGAACTCCTACGAG. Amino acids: CASSSRLANSYE. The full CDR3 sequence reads CASSSRLANSYEQYF.

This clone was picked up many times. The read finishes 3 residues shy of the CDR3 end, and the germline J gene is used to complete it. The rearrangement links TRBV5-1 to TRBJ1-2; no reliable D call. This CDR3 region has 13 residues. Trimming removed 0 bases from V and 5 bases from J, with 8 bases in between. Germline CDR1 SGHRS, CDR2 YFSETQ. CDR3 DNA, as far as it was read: TGCGCCAGCAGCTTGGTCCAGGAGTATGGC. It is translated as CASSLVQEYG. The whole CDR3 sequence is CASSLVQEYGYTF.

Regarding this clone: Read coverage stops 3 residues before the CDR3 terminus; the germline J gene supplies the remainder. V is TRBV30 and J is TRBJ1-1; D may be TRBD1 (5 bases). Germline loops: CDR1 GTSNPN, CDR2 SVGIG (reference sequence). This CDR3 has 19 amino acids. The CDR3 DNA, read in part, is TGTGCCTGGAGTGTACCTTCCCCTTACCCAGCGGGGGGAAGGGAGACA. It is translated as CAWSVPSPYPAGGRET. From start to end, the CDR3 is CAWSVPSPYPAGGRETAFF.

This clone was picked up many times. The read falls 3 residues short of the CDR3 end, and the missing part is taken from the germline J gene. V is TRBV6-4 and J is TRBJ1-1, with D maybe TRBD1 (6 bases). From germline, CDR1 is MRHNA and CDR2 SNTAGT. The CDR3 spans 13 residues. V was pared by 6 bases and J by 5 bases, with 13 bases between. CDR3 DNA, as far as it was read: TGTGCCAGCAGGAGAGGGGGTGGTACTGAA. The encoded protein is CASRRGGGTE. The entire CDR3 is CASRRGGGTEAFF.

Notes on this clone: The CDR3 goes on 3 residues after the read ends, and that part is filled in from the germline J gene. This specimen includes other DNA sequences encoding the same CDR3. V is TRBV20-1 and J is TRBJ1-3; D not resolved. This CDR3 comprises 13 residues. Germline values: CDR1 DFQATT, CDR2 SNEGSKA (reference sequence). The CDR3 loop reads CSARDRTWARIYF. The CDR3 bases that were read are TGCAGTGCTAGAGATCGGACTTGGGCCCGA.

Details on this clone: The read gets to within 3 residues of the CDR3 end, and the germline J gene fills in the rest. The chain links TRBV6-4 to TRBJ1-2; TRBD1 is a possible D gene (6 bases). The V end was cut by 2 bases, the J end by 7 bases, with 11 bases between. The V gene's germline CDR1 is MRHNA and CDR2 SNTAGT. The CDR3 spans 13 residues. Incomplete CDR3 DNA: TGTGCCAGCAGTGACCAGGGGACGGGTGGC. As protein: CASSDQGTGG. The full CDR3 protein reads CASSDQGTGGYTF.

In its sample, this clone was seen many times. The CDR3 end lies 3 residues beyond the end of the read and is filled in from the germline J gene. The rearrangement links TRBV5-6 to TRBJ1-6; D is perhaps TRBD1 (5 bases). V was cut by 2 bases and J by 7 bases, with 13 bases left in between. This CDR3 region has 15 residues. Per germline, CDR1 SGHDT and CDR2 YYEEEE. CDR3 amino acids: CASSFSGAKNSPLHF. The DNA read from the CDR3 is TGTGCCAGCAGCTTTAGCGGGGCAAAAAATTCACCC.

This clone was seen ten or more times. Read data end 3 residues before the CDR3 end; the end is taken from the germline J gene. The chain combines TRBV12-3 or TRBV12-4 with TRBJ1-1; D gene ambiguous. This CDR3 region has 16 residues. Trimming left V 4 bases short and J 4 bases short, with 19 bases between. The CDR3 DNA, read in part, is TGTGCCAGCAGTTCCCCAATCATCACGGGGTTCACTGAA. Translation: CASSSPIITGFTE. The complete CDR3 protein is CASSSPIITGFTEAFF.

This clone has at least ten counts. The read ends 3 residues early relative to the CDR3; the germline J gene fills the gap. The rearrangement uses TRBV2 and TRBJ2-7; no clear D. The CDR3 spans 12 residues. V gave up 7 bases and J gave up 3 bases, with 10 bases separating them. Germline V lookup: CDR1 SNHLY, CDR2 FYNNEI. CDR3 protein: CASMFSLYEQYF. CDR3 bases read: TGTGCCAGCATGTTTAGCCTCTACGAG.

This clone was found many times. The part of the CDR3 DNA that was read is TGCAGTGCTATTAAGGGACTTGCCTTCTACGAG. Translating gives CSAIKGLAFYE. In full, the CDR3 is CSAIKGLAFYEQYF. This rearrangement joins TRBV20-1 to TRBJ2-7, with D tentatively TRBD2 (6 bases). The CDR3 end lies 3 residues beyond the end of the read and is filled in from the germline J gene. Trimming took 4 bases from V and 3 from J, leaving 16 bases between them. The CDR3 has 14 residues. Germline V gene lookup returns CDR1 DFQATT and CDR2 SNEGSKA (reference sequence).